Included here is one T cell receptor beta chain sequence, with context. The data originate from a study of blood T cell repertoires in COVID-19. The CDR3 runs to 16 residues. CDR1 and CDR2 from the germline V gene are KGHDR and SFDVKD. J lost 0 bases, V lost 4 bases, and 4 bases had no gene match. Clones were sequenced by immunoSEQ multiplex PCR, and TCRdb holds only the in-frame ones, with some missing. This table holds about 320,000 clones, 89% found once. The chain uses TRBV24-1 and TRBJ2-2, with TRBD1 identical over 7 bases. The sequence was collected from a man in his sixties who had recovered from COVID-19. Sequenced: PBMCs or T cells enriched from blood (not recorded which). CDR3 sequence: CATSEGDSANTGELFF. The CDR3 DNA reads as TGTGCCACCAGTGAAGGGGACAGCGCGAACACCGGGGAGCTGTTTTTT.